This passage covers 21 T cell receptor beta chains from one sample sequenced in a study of T-cell reconstitution after alpha-beta-depleted transplantation in children. Library preparation (for TCRbeta) was performed with unique molecular identifiers. Each CDR3 protein is one row after TCRdb ran MiXCR on the PCR reads. The sample has about 900,000 distinct CDR3 sequences; about 29% are singletons. This specimen consisted of PBMCs, mostly from graft donor cells, obtained 360 days after TCRalphabeta/CD19-depleted stem cell transplant. The receptor source for this set is a boy under two years old who had a stem cell transplant for SCID, so the T cells may come from the graft donor.

This chain links TRBV27 with TRBJ2-7, with D possibly being TRBD1 (7 bases). Germline V gene data show CDR1 as MNHEY and CDR2 as SMNVEV (reference sequence). This CDR3 comprises 16 residues. V was shortened by 3 bases and J by 5 bases, with 20 bases between the two germline ends. For the CDR3, the DNA is TGTGCCAGCAGTTTCTGGGTTCAGGGGGGCAGGCACGAGCAGTACTTC. Protein sequence: CASSFWVQGGRHEQYF.

The chain has TRBV12-3 or TRBV12-4 and TRBJ2-1, with 9 bases fitting TRBD2. V shed 5 bases, J shed 7 bases, and the junction held 6 bases outside the gene matches. The CDR3 spans 14 residues. The DNA of the CDR3 is TGTGCCAGCAGTCGGCGGGGGGGCTCGAATGAGCAGTTCTTC. Protein product: CASSRRGGSNEQFF.

This clonotype showed up just a few times. The V gene is TRBV6-1, the J gene TRBJ2-1; unclear D gene. Germline lookup yields CDR1 MNHNS and CDR2 SASEGT. The ends were cut back, 7 bases at V and 2 bases at J, with 21 bases in the middle. The CDR3 loop spans 17 amino acids. The CDR3 nucleotides are TGTGCCAGCATTGGCGCTTGGAGCAGCAGCGCCTACAATGAGCAGTTCTTC. Translation gives CASIGAWSSSAYNEQFF.

V is TRBV12-3 or TRBV12-4 and J is TRBJ2-1; D is unclear. The CDR3 has 15 residues. Trimming removed 3 bases at V and 3 bases at J, with 12 bases between. CDR3 protein: CASSFGPHSYNEQFF. The CDR3 coding sequence is TGTGCCAGCAGTTTCGGGCCGCACAGCTACAATGAGCAGTTCTTC.

This clonotype was counted at least ten times. This chain uses TRBV4-1 with TRBJ2-7, with 7 bases matching TRBD2. The V gene's germline CDR1 is MGHRA and CDR2 YSYEKL. J gave up 3 bases and V 1 base, and 3 bases lay outside the gene matches. The CDR3 runs to 14 residues. The CDR3 DNA follows: TGCGCCAGCAGCCAAGGGGGAGGGATCTACGAGCAGTACTTC. Translated, it gives CASSQGGGIYEQYF.

The DNA for the CDR3 is TGTGCCAGCAAGGTCTACCGTTATCAGCCCCAGCATTTT. This sequence encodes CASKVYRYQPQHF. The chain has TRBV6-6 and TRBJ1-5; no reliable D call. Trimming cost V 7 bases and J 5 bases, with 12 bases left between them. CDR3 size: 13 residues. Per the germline V gene, CDR1 is MNHNY and CDR2 is SVGAGI (reference sequence).

The J gene is TRBJ1-1, the V gene TRBV11-2; D gene ambiguous. V lost 2 bases to trimming and J lost 4 bases, with 11 bases between them. There are 14 residues in the CDR3. Germline CDR1 and CDR2: SGHAT and FQNNGV. The CDR3 DNA sequence: TGTGCCAGCAGCTTACTTTCGTTGGGCACTGAAGCTTTCTTT. It yields the protein CASSLLSLGTEAFF.

This sequence joins TRBV20-1 and TRBJ2-1, with TRBD1 as a possible D gene (5 bases). V was cut by 4 bases and J by 6 bases, with 10 bases left in between. The CDR3 runs to 12 residues. Looked up from germline, CDR1 is DFQATT and CDR2 is SNEGSKA (reference sequence). The CDR3 protein is CSAMAGANEQFF. In DNA, the CDR3 is TGCAGTGCTATGGCTGGGGCCAATGAGCAGTTCTTC.

This clonotype was counted a few times. V usage is TRBV24-1 and J usage is TRBJ1-5; D is undetermined. The CDR3 totals 14 residues. Germline values: CDR1 KGHDR, CDR2 SFDVKD. With 2 bases removed from V and 3 bases from J, the gap between germline ends came to 7 bases. In nucleotides, the CDR3 is TGTGCCACCAGTGATTCCGGCCTCAATCAGCCCCAGCATTTT. As protein: CATSDSGLNQPQHF.

Only a few counts were recorded for this clonotype. This rearrangement joins TRBV5-1 to TRBJ2-5; no definite D call. Looked up from germline, CDR1 is SGHRS and CDR2 is YFSETQ. Trimming removed 1 base at V and 2 bases at J, with 12 bases between. The CDR3 runs 15 residues. The DNA for the CDR3 is TGCGCCAGCAGCTTGAGGGTCCCTAATCAAGAGACCCAGTACTTC. Translation: CASSLRVPNQETQYF.

This chain connects TRBV7-2 to TRBJ2-5, with TRBD1 matching 9 bases. With 3 bases clipped from V and 6 bases from J, the junction kept 5 bases outside the gene matches. Germline assignment: CDR1 SGHTA and CDR2 FQGNSA. This CDR3 has 14 amino acids. DNA of the CDR3: TGTGCCAGCAGCTTGATGACAGGGGGGCAGACCCAGTACTTC. It translates to CASSLMTGGQTQYF.

This clonotype was counted between two and nine times. The chain uses TRBV4-2 and TRBJ2-7, with 11 bases fitting TRBD1. The CDR3 runs to 16 residues. CDR1 is LGHNA, CDR2 YNFKEQ, per germline. The trim removed 4 bases at V and 1 base at J, leaving 6 bases unmatched. The CDR3 nucleotides read TGTGCCAGCAGCCGGATAGGACAGGGGGCTTCCTACGAGCAGTACTTC. Its protein is CASSRIGQGASYEQYF.

This chain connects TRBV9 to TRBJ2-7; D is ambiguous. CDR3 length: 14 amino acids. Trimming stripped 1 base from V and 0 bases from J, with 8 bases between. From germline, CDR1 is SGDLS and CDR2 YYNGEE. The CDR3 region has the DNA TGTGCCAGCAGCGTAACCCCCCTCTCCTACGAGCAGTACTTC. The encoded protein is CASSVTPLSYEQYF.

V is TRBV7-2 and J is TRBJ1-1; no clear D gene. The CDR3 runs 15 residues. In germline, CDR1 is SGHTA, CDR2 FQGNSA. Trimming removed 5 bases from V and 3 bases from J, with 16 bases in between. CDR3 sequence (DNA): TGTGCCAGCAGCCCGTGGGCCGGGCGGGACACTGAAGCTTTCTTT. Protein sequence: CASSPWAGRDTEAFF.

This clonotype turned up a few times. This chain uses TRBV6-1 with TRBJ2-7; D might be TRBD2 (5 bases). Germline V gives CDR1 MNHNS, CDR2 SASEGT. The CDR3 contains 13 residues. V shed 5 bases and J shed 6 bases, with 14 bases lying between them. The CDR3 loop reads CASSRMIRGEQYF. DNA of the CDR3: TGTGCCAGCAGTAGGATGATACGGGGCGAGCAGTACTTC.

This clonotype was seen at least ten times. A read error may produce the germline difference seen at one junction end. This rearrangement joins TRBV5-1 to TRBJ2-2, with a possible D match to TRBD1 (5 bases). Germline V lookup: CDR1 SGHRS, CDR2 YFSETQ. This CDR3 spans 15 amino acids. The CDR3 DNA sequence: TGTGCCAGCAGCTTAACAGGTCCGAACACCGGGGAGCTGTTTTTT. Translated: CASSLTGPNTGELFF.

This clonotype showed up just a few times. The chain couples TRBV2 to TRBJ2-5; TRBD2 matches 14 bases. Trimming cost V 3 bases and J 6 bases; bases outside gene matches: 3. CDR3 length equals 15 residues. CDR1 and CDR2 (germline): SNHLY, FYNNEI. CDR3: CASSDRLAGGKTQYF. CDR3 nucleotides: TGTGCCAGCAGTGATAGACTAGCGGGAGGGAAGACCCAGTACTTC.

The V call is TRBV20-1, the J call TRBJ2-6; no definite D call. Germline-derived CDR1 and CDR2 are DFQATT and SNEGSKA (reference sequence). Trimming removed 6 bases at V and 3 bases at J, with 6 bases between. CDR3 size: 12 residues. This CDR3 reads CSAEGGANVLTF. The CDR3 DNA follows: TGCAGTGCGGAAGGTGGGGCCAACGTCCTGACTTTC.

This clonotype was observed a few times. In DNA form, the CDR3 reads TGTGCCAGCAGCGACGCAAGGACTAACGAGCAGTACTTC. Amino acid sequence: CASSDARTNEQYF. V usage is TRBV7-9 and J usage is TRBJ2-7; perhaps TRBD2 as D (6 bases). Germline-derived CDR1 and CDR2 are SEHNR and FQNEAQ (reference sequence). This CDR3 comprises 13 residues. The germline V and J ends were trimmed by 5 bases and 5 bases, with 13 bases remaining between them.

V usage is TRBV11-2 and J usage is TRBJ2-1; 7 bases match TRBD1. The CDR3 runs to 18 residues. The V segment lost 1 base and the J segment 1 base; nucleotides outside the gene matches: 10. Germline CDR1 SGHAT, CDR2 FQNNGV. The CDR3: CASSLVWWTGGSYNEQFF. CDR3 nucleotide sequence: TGTGCCAGCAGCTTAGTTTGGTGGACAGGAGGATCCTACAATGAGCAGTTCTTC.

The chain is built from TRBV7-2 and TRBJ1-2; 10 bases match TRBD1. Germline V gene sequence: CDR1 SGHTA, CDR2 FQGNSA. With 1 base clipped from V and 8 bases from J, the junction kept 7 bases outside the gene matches. CDR3 length equals 15 residues. CDR3 DNA sequence: TGTGCCAGCAGCTTAGAGTGGGACAGGGGCCCAGGCTACACCTTC. Encoded protein: CASSLEWDRGPGYTF.